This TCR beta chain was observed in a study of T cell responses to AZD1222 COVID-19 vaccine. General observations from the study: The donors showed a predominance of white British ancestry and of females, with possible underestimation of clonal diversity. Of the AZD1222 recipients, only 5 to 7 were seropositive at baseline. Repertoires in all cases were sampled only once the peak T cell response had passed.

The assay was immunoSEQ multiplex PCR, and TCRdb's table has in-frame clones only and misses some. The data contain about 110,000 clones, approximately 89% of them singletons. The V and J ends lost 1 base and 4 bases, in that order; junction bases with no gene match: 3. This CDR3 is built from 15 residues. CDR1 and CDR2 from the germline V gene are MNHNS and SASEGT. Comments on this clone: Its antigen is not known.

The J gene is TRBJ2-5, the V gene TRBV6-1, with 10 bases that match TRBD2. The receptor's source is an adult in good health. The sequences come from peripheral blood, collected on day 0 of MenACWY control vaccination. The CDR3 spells CASSEEAGGPETQYF. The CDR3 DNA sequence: TGTGCCAGCAGTGAAGAAGCGGGGGGGCCAGAGACCCAGTACTTC.